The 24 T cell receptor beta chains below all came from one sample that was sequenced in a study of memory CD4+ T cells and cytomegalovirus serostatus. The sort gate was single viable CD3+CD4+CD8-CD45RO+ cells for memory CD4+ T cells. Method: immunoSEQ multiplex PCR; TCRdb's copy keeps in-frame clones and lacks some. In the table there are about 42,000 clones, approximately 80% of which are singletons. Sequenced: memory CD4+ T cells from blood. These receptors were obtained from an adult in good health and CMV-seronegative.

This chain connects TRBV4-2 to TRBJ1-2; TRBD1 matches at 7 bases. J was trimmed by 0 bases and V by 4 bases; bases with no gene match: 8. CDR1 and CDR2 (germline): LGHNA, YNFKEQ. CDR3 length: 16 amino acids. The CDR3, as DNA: TGTGCCAGCAGCCCAAGTTCCGGGACAGCTAACTATGGCTACACCTTC. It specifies CASSPSSGTANYGYTF.

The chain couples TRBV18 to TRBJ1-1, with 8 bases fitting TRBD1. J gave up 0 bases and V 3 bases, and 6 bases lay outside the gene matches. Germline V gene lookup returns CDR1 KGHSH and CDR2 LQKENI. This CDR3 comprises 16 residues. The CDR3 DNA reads TGTGCCAGCTCACCGGGACAGGCATTTATGAACACTGAAGCTTTCTTT. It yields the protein CASSPGQAFMNTEAFF.

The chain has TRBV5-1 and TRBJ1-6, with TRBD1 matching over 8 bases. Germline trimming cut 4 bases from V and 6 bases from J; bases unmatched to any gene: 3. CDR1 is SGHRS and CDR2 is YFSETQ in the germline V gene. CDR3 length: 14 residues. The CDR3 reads CASSDDRGNSPLHF. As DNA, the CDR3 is TGCGCCAGCAGCGATGACAGGGGTAATTCACCCCTCCACTTT.

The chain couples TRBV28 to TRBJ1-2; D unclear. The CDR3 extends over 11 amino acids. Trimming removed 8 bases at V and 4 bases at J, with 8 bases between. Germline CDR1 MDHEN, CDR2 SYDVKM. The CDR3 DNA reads TGTGCCAGCTATGCCTTCTATGGCTACACCTTC. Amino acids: CASYAFYGYTF.

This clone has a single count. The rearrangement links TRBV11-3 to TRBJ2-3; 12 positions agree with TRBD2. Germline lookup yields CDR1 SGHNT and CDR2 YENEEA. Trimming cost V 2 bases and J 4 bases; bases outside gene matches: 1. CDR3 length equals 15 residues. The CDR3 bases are TGTGCCAGCAGCTTACCTAGCGGGGGGGCAGATACGCAGTATTTT. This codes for CASSLPSGGADTQYF.

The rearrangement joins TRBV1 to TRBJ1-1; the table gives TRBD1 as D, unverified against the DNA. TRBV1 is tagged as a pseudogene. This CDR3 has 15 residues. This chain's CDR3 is CTSSSRDRPNTEAFF. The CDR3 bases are TGCACCAGCAGCTCCAGGGACAGACCGAACACTGAAGCTTTCTTT.

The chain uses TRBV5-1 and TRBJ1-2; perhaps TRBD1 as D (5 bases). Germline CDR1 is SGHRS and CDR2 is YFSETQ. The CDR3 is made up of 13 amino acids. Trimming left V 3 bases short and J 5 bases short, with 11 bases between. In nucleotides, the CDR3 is TGCGCCAGCAGCTCCCGGGGCCCGTATGGCTACACCTTC. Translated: CASSSRGPYGYTF.

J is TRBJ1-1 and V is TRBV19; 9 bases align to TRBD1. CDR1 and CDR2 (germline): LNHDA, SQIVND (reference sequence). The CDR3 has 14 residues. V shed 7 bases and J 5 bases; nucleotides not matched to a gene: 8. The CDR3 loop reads CASTQPGQGTEAFF. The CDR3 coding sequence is TGTGCCAGTACCCAACCGGGACAGGGAACTGAAGCTTTCTTT.

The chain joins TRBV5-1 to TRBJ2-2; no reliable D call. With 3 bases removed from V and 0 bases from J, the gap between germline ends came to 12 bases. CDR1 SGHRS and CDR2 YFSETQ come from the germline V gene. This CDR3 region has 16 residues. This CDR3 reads CASSSKDVTNTGELFF. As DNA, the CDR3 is TGCGCCAGCAGCTCTAAAGACGTTACGAACACCGGGGAGCTGTTTTTT. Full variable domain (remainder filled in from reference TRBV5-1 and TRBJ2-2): KAGVTQTPRYLIKTRGQQVTLSCSPISGHRSVSWYQQTPGQGLQFLFEYFSETQRNKGNFPGRFSGRQFSNSRSEMNVSTLELGDSALYLCASSSKDVTNTGELFFGEGSRLTVL.

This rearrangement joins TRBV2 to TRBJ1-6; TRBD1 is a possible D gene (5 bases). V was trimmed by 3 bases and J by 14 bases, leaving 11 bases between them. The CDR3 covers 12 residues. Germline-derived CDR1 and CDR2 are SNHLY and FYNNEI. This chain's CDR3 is CASSDQGLALHF. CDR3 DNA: TGTGCCAGCAGTGACCAGGGTTTGGCCCTCCACTTT.

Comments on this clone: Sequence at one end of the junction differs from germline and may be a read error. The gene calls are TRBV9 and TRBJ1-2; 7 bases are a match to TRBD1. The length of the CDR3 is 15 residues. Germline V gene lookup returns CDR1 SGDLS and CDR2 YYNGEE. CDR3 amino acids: CASSESAGGDYGYTF. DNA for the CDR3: TGTGCCAGCAGCGAGAGTGCAGGGGGGGACTACGGCTACACCTTC.

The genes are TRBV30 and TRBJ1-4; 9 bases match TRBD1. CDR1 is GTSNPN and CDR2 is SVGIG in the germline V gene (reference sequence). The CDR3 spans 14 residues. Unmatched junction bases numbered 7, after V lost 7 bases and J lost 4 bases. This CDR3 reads CALGQGSRNEKLFF. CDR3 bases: TGTGCCTTGGGACAGGGAAGCCGTAATGAAAAACTGTTTTTT.

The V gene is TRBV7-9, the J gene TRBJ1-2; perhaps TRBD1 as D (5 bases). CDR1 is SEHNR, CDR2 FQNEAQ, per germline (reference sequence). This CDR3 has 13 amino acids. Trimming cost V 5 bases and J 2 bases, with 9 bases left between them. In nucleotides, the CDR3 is TGTGCCAGCAGCCCTGGACAAAACTATGGCTACACCTTC. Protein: CASSPGQNYGYTF.

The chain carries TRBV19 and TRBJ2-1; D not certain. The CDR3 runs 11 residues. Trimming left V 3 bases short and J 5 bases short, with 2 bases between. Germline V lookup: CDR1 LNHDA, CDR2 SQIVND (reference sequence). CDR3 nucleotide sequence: TGTGCCAGTAGTATTGACAATGAGCAGTTCTTC. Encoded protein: CASSIDNEQFF.

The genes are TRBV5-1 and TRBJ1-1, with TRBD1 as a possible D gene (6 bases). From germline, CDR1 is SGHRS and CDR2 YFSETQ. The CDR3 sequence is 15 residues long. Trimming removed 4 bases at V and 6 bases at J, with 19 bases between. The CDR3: CASSLSRGSRPEAFF. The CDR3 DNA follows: TGCGCCAGCAGCCTAAGCAGGGGTAGTCGTCCTGAAGCTTTCTTT. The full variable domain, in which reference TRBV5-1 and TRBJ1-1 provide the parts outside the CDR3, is KAGVTQTPRYLIKTRGQQVTLSCSPISGHRSVSWYQQTPGQGLQFLFEYFSETQRNKGNFPGRFSGRQFSNSRSEMNVSTLELGDSALYLCASSLSRGSRPEAFFGQGTRLTVV.

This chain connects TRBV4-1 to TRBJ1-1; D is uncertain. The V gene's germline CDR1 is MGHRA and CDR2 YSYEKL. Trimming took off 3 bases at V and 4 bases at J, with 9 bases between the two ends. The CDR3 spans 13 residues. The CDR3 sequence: CASSQIHGTEAFF. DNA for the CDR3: TGCGCCAGCAGCCAGATACACGGCACTGAAGCTTTCTTT.

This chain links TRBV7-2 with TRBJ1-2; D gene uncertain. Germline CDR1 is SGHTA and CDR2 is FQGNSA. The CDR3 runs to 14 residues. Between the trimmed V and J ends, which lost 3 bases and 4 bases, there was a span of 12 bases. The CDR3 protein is CASSFLGGTYGYTF. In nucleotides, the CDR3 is TGTGCCAGCAGCTTCCTTGGCGGCACCTATGGCTACACCTTC.

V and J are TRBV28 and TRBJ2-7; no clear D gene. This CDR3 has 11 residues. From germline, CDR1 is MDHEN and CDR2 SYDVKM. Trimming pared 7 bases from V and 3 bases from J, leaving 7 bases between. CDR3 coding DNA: TGTGCCAGCAAGGTTAACTACGAGCAGTACTTC. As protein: CASKVNYEQYF.

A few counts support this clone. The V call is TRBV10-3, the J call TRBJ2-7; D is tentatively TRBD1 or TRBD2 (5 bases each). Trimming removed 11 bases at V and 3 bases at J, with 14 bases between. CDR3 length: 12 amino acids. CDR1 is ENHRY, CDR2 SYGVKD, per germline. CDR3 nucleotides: TGTGCCGGCAGCCCTGGGGGCTACGAGCAGTACTTC. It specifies CAGSPGGYEQYF.

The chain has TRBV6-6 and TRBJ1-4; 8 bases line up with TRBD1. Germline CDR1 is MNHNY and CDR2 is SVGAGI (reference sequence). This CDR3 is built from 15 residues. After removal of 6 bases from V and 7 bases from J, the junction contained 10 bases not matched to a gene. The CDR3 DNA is TGTGCCAGCAGCAGCACGACAGGGGATGGTGAAAAACTGTTTTTT. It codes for CASSSTTGDGEKLFF.

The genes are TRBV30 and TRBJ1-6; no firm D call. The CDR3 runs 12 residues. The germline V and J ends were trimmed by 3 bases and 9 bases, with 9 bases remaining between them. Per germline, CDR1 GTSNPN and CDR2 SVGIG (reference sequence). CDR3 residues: CAWSSGVSPLHF. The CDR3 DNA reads TGTGCCTGGAGCAGCGGGGTTTCACCCCTCCACTTT.

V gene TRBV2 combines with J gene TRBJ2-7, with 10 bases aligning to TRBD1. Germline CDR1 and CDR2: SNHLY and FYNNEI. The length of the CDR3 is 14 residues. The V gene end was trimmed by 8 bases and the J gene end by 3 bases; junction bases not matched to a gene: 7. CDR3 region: CASSRGQGNYEQYF. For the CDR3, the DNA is TGTGCCAGCTCCCGGGGACAGGGGAACTACGAGCAGTACTTC.

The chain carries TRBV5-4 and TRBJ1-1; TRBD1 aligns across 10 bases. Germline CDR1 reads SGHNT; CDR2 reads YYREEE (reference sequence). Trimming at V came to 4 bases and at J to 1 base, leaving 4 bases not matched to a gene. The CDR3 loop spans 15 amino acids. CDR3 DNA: TGTGCCAGCAGCCTCCGGGACAGGGGGAACACTGAAGCTTTCTTT. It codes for CASSLRDRGNTEAFF.

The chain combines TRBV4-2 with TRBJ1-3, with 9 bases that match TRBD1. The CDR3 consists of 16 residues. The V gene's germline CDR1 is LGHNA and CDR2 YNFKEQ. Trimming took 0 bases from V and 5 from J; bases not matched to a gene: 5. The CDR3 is CASSQDTGQGRNTIYF. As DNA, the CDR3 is TGTGCCAGCAGCCAAGATACGGGACAGGGTCGAAACACCATATATTTT.